This TCR beta chain is drawn from a study of T cell changes during pregnancy in multiple sclerosis. TCRdb's copy holds only in-frame clones and misses some; the assay was immunoSEQ multiplex PCR. The sample holds 58,000 or so clones, roughly nine tenths seen once. Trimming shortened V by 2 bases and J by 0 bases, and 3 bases separated the two germline ends. The CDR3 totals 12 residues. The germline CDR1 and CDR2 sequences are SGHRS and YFSETQ. This clone occurred once. This rearrangement joins TRBV5-1 to TRBJ2-7, with D unclear. This TCR was recovered from a female donor in good health, enrolled as a control in a pregnancy study. Material: peripheral blood, obtained in the first trimester of pregnancy. The CDR3 coding sequence is TGCGCCAGCAGCTTCAGCTCCTACGAGCAGTACTTC. It yields the protein CASSFSSYEQYF.